This entry lists 23 T cell receptor beta chains sequenced from one sample in a study of a mutant IDH1 vaccine in newly diagnosed glioma. Specified time point: week 47, end of study. Doses comprised 300 ug of mutant IDH1 20-mer peptide each, plus topical imiquimod. The antigens these receptors bind are not known. Generated by immunoSEQ multiplex PCR, the TCRdb table keeps only in-frame clones and is missing some. Of 30,000 or so clones listed, approximately 84% were seen once; the top ten hold around 29%. The material was PBMCs, obtained from a glioma patient whose treatment included an IDH1 peptide vaccine. These receptors were obtained from a man younger than 40 with glioma.

Only one count was recorded for this clone. This chain connects TRBV6-1 to TRBJ2-7, with 9 positions matching TRBD1. Germline CDR1 is MNHNS and CDR2 is SASEGT. J lost 2 bases, V lost 7 bases, and 6 bases had no gene match. The CDR3 totals 14 residues. For the CDR3, the DNA is TGTGCCAGCAACGAATGGACAGGGGCCTACGAGCAGTACTTC. Its protein product is CASNEWTGAYEQYF.

This CDR3 is CASSERRGRVYGYTF. For the CDR3, the DNA is TGTGCCAGCAGTGAACGCAGGGGGCGTGTCTATGGCTACACCTTC. V is TRBV2 and J is TRBJ1-2, with 8 bases matching TRBD1. V dropped 2 bases and J dropped 4; count of bases not matched to a gene: 6. CDR1 is SNHLY and CDR2 is FYNNEI in the germline V gene. The length of the CDR3 is 15 residues. The variable domain in full, with the rest retrieved from reference TRBV2 and TRBJ1-2, is EPEVTQTPSHQVTQMGQEVILRCVPISNHLYFYWYRQILGQKVEFLVSFYNNEISEKSEIFDDQFSVERPDGSNFTLKIRSTKLEDSAMYFCASSERRGRVYGYTFGSGTRLTVV.

The chain employs TRBV7-9 and TRBJ2-7; 7 bases align to TRBD2. The CDR3 is made up of 12 amino acids. CDR1 SEHNR and CDR2 FQNEAQ come from the germline V gene (reference sequence). Trimming cost V 2 bases and J 6 bases; bases outside gene matches: 1. CDR3 sequence reads: CASSLPGGEQYF. DNA for the CDR3: TGTGCCAGCAGCTTACCGGGGGGCGAGCAGTACTTC.

This rearrangement joins TRBV6-1 to TRBJ2-7; 9 bases are shared with TRBD1. CDR3 length: 14 amino acids. V shed 7 bases and J 1 base; nucleotides not matched to a gene: 5. CDR1 MNHNS and CDR2 SASEGT come from the germline V gene. The CDR3 DNA reads TGTGCCAGCATGGGACAGGGCATTTCCTACGAGCAGTACTTC. Translated: CASMGQGISYEQYF.

The chain recombines TRBV5-1 with TRBJ2-3; D might be TRBD2 (7 bases). Trimming cost V 3 bases and J 4 bases, with 15 bases left between them. Germline assignment: CDR1 SGHRS and CDR2 YFSETQ. The CDR3 is 15 amino acids. CDR3 in amino acids: CASSWVGGGADTQYF. As DNA, the CDR3 is TGCGCCAGCAGCTGGGTGGGCGGGGGCGCAGATACGCAGTATTTT.

The V call is TRBV19, the J call TRBJ1-2, with no clear D. This CDR3 is built from 15 residues. V lost 1 base and J lost 8, with 17 bases in between. Germline V gene lookup returns CDR1 LNHDA and CDR2 SQIVND (reference sequence). CDR3 nucleotides: TGTGCCAGTAGTATAGGACACCCGAGCCTGGAGGGCTACACCTTC. Residues: CASSIGHPSLEGYTF.

The rearrangement links TRBV9 to TRBJ1-3; 8 bases match TRBD1. The germline V gene has CDR1 SGDLS and CDR2 YYNGEE. J was trimmed by 4 bases and V by 3 bases; bases with no gene match: 6. The CDR3 has 15 amino acids. The CDR3 DNA reads TGTGCCAGCAGCGCCCCCGGACAGGGAGGAAACACCATATATTTT. Amino acids: CASSAPGQGGNTIYF. The whole variable domain, filled in from reference TRBV9 and TRBJ1-3, reads DSGVTQTPKHLITATGQRVTLRCSPRSGDLSVYWYQQSLDQGLQFLIQYYNGEERAKGNILERFSAQQFPDLHSELNLSSLELGDSALYFCASSAPGQGGNTIYFGEGSWLTVV.

The chain joins TRBV4-3 to TRBJ1-1, with D unresolved. This CDR3 contains 15 residues. Germline lookup yields CDR1 LGHNA and CDR2 YSLEER. V lost 1 base, J lost 5 bases, and 14 bases lay in between. The CDR3 protein is CASSQVQTAWTEAFF. The DNA for the CDR3 is TGCGCCAGCAGCCAAGTGCAGACGGCGTGGACTGAAGCTTTCTTT.

The chain employs TRBV29-1 and TRBJ1-6; D is uncertain. This CDR3 has 13 amino acids. Germline V CDR1 and CDR2: SQVTM, ANQGSEA. Trimming took 6 bases from V and 10 from J, leaving 16 bases between them. The DNA of the CDR3 is TGCAGCGTGATGAGCGGGCTGGGCTCACCCCTCCACTTT. As protein: CSVMSGLGSPLHF.

The chain recombines TRBV30 with TRBJ2-3; the D gene is possibly TRBD2 (5 bases). Trimming removed 0 bases at V and 4 bases at J, with 5 bases between. CDR3 length equals 12 residues. Germline loops: CDR1 GTSNPN, CDR2 SVGIG (reference sequence). CDR3 bases: TGTGCCTGGAGTGTAGCGGCAGATACGCAGTATTTT. It yields the protein CAWSVAADTQYF.

The CDR3 loop reads CAWSVPGRGYGYTF. CDR3 bases: TGTGCCTGGAGTGTACCAGGGAGAGGCTATGGCTACACCTTC. The gene calls are TRBV30 and TRBJ1-2; weak D call: TRBD1 (5 bases). Trimming pared 0 bases from V and 4 bases from J, leaving 12 bases between. The CDR3 spans 14 residues. Germline values: CDR1 GTSNPN, CDR2 SVGIG (reference sequence).

This clone was seen a few times. Additional DNA sequences in this sample encode the identical CDR3. V and J are TRBV9 and TRBJ1-1; tentatively, D is TRBD1 (5 bases). Per the germline V gene, CDR1 is SGDLS and CDR2 is YYNGEE. The V gene lost 4 bases and the J gene lost 3 bases, with 10 bases spanning the gap. This CDR3 contains 13 residues. The CDR3 sequence is CASSPGDDTEAFF. The DNA for the CDR3 is TGTGCCAGCAGCCCGGGGGATGACACTGAAGCTTTCTTT.

In nucleotides, the CDR3 is TGTGCCACCTCGGACAGGGGAAGGGAAAAACTGTTTTTT. Translated: CATSDRGREKLFF. The chain is built from TRBV6-1 and TRBJ1-4; 9 bases line up with TRBD1. V dropped 10 bases and J dropped 8; count of bases not matched to a gene: 8. The CDR3 is 13 amino acids. CDR1 is MNHNS and CDR2 is SASEGT in the germline V gene.

This chain connects TRBV30 to TRBJ1-1; TRBD1 agrees at 10 bases. The CDR3 loop spans 12 amino acids. Trimming removed 6 bases from V and 7 bases from J; junction bases left unmatched: 5. Germline CDR1 is GTSNPN and CDR2 is SVGIG (reference sequence). For the CDR3, the DNA is TGTGCCTGTGACAGGGGGCCCGATGAAGCTTTCTTT. Encoded protein: CACDRGPDEAFF.

The V call is TRBV27, the J call TRBJ2-7; possibly TRBD1 for D (5 bases). The germline CDR1 and CDR2 sequences are MNHEY and SMNVEV (reference sequence). The V gene lost 1 base and the J gene lost 2 bases, with 15 bases spanning the gap. The CDR3 is made up of 16 amino acids. CDR3 region: CASSLLSGSLTYEQYF. CDR3 sequence (DNA): TGTGCCAGCAGTTTATTATCAGGGTCCCTTACCTACGAGCAGTACTTC.

This clone was seen just once. The J gene is TRBJ2-3, the V gene TRBV25-1; D is possibly TRBD1 (5 bases). Trimming left V 3 bases short and J 5 bases short, with 9 bases between. Germline V CDR1 and CDR2: MGHDK, SYGVNS. The CDR3 runs 13 residues. This CDR3 is CASSDSGLDTQYF. CDR3 DNA: TGTGCCAGCAGTGATTCAGGGCTAGATACGCAGTATTTT. The full variable domain, its missing parts supplied by reference TRBV25-1 and TRBJ2-3, is EADIYQTPRYLVIGTGKKITLECSQTMGHDKMYWYQQDPGMELHLIHYSYGVNSTEKGDLSSESTVSRIRTEHFPLTLESARPSHTSQYLCASSDSGLDTQYFGPGTRLTVL.

V is TRBV9 and J is TRBJ2-5; perhaps TRBD1 as D (5 bases). This CDR3 has 14 residues. Germline CDR1 reads SGDLS; CDR2 reads YYNGEE. Trimming removed 0 bases at V and 5 bases at J, with 11 bases between. The CDR3 is CASSVDSYRETQYF. For the CDR3, the DNA is TGTGCCAGCAGCGTAGACTCCTACAGGGAGACCCAGTACTTC.

The CDR3 sequence: CASSELLSPARTGELFF. CDR3 bases: TGTGCCAGCAGTGAACTACTGTCCCCCGCGAGGACCGGGGAGCTGTTTTTT. The chain combines TRBV6-1 with TRBJ2-2; D gene ambiguous. The ends were cut back, 2 bases at V and 5 bases at J, with 18 bases in the middle. The CDR3 runs 17 residues. CDR1 is MNHNS, CDR2 SASEGT, per germline.

The J gene is TRBJ2-7, the V gene TRBV6-1, with D hard to call. The V and J ends lost 2 bases and 0 bases respectively, with 8 bases between them. The CDR3 sequence is 14 residues long. From germline, CDR1 is MNHNS and CDR2 SASEGT. This CDR3 reads CASSEWVGSYEQYF. DNA of the CDR3: TGTGCCAGCAGTGAATGGGTAGGCTCCTACGAGCAGTACTTC.

The chain links TRBV7-2 to TRBJ2-7; 8 nucleotides agree with TRBD2. Trimming removed 2 bases from V and 2 bases from J; junction bases left unmatched: 5. CDR1 is SGHTA, CDR2 FQGNSA, per germline. The CDR3 is 15 amino acids. CDR3 sequence (DNA): TGTGCCAGCAGCTTACAGACTAGCGAGGCCTACGAGCAGTACTTC. Its translation: CASSLQTSEAYEQYF.

V usage is TRBV5-1 and J usage is TRBJ1-1; 7 nucleotides line up with TRBD1. The CDR3 runs to 14 residues. Looked up from germline, CDR1 is SGHRS and CDR2 is YFSETQ. V was pared by 6 bases and J by 5 bases, with 10 bases of the junction left unmatched. CDR3 nucleotide sequence: TGCGCCAGCAATCGGGCAGGGGGAGGAACTGAAGCTTTCTTT. This gives the protein CASNRAGGGTEAFF.

V is TRBV5-1 and J is TRBJ2-6, with 8 bases matching TRBD1. The germline gives CDR1 SGHRS, CDR2 YFSETQ. This CDR3 is 18 amino acids long. V shed 5 bases and J 0 bases; nucleotides not matched to a gene: 10. CDR3 DNA sequence: TGCGCCAGCAGAAATCCGGGACAGGTCCTCTCTGGGGCCAACGTCCTGACTTTC. Translating gives CASRNPGQVLSGANVLTF.

This clone was observed a handful of times. The rearrangement joins TRBV30 to TRBJ1-1, with D hard to call. CDR3 size: 15 residues. Looked up from germline, CDR1 is GTSNPN and CDR2 is SVGIG (reference sequence). The ends were cut back, 1 base at V and 0 bases at J, with 12 bases in the middle. CDR3 amino acids: CAWSARAGVNTEAFF. CDR3 in DNA: TGTGCCTGGAGTGCCCGAGCCGGGGTGAACACTGAAGCTTTCTTT.